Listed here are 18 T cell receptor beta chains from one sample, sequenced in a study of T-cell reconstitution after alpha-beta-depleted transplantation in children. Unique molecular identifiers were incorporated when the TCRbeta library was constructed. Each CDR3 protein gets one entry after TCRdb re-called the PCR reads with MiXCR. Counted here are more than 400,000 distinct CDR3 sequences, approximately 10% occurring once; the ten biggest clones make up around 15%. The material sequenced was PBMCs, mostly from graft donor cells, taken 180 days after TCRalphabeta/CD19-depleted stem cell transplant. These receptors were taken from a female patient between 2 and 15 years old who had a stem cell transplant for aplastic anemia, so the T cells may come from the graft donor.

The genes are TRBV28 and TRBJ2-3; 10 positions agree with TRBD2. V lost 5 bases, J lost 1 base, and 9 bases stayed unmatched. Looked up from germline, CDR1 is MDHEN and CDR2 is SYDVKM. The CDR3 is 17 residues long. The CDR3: CASSPSRGTSGTDTQYF. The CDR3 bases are TGTGCCAGCAGTCCTTCTCGGGGGACTAGCGGCACAGATACGCAGTATTTT. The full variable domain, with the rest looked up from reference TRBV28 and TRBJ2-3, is DVKVTQSSRYLVKRTGEKVFLECVQDMDHENMFWYRQDPGLGLRLIYFSYDVKMKEKGDIPEGYSVSREKKERFSLILESASTNQTSMYLCASSPSRGTSGTDTQYFGPGTRLTVL.

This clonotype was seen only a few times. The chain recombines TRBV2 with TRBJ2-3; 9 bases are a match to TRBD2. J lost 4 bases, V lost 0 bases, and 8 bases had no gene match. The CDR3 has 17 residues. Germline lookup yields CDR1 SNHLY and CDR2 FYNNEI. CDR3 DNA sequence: TGTGCCAGCAGTGAAGCGTCGAAGCGGGAGGTCTCAGATACGCAGTATTTT. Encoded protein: CASSEASKREVSDTQYF.

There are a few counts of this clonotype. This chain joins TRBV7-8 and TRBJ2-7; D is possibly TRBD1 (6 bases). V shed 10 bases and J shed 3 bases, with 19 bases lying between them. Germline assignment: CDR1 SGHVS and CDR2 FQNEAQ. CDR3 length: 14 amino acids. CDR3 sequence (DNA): TGTGCCACCTCCCTGACAGGTACTGTCTACGAGCAGTACGTC. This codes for CATSLTGTVYEQYV.

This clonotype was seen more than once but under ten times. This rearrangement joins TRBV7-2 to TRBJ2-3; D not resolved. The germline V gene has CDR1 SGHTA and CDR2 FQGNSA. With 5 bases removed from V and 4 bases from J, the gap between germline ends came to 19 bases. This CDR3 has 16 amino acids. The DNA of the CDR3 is TGTGCCAGCAGCCGTACGACGATGGGGATCCCAGATACGCAGTATTTT. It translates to CASSRTTMGIPDTQYF. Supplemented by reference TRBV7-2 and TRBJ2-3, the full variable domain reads GAGVSQSPSNKVTEKGKDVELRCDPISGHTALYWYRQSLGQGLEFLIYFQGNSAPDKSGLPSDRFSAERTGGSVSTLTIQRTQQEDSAVYLCASSRTTMGIPDTQYFGPGTRLTVL.

The CDR3 DNA reads TGCGCCAGCAGCCAAGATCAGCGGGGCTCCTCTGGAAACACCATATATTTT. Its protein is CASSQDQRGSSGNTIYF. This chain joins TRBV4-3 and TRBJ1-3; D is perhaps TRBD1 (5 bases). Trimming pared 0 bases from V and 0 bases from J, leaving 12 bases between. CDR3 length: 17 residues. Germline V gene sequence: CDR1 LGHNA, CDR2 YSLEER.

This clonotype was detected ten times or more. The DNA of the CDR3 is TGCAGCGTACCCCAATACACGATTTTAGCCAAAAACATTCAGTACTTC. Translating it yields CSVPQYTILAKNIQYF. The chain employs TRBV29-1 and TRBJ2-4; D unresolved. The CDR3 consists of 16 residues. Trimming pared 6 bases from V and 0 bases from J, leaving 18 bases between. Per the germline V gene, CDR1 is SQVTM and CDR2 is ANQGSEA.

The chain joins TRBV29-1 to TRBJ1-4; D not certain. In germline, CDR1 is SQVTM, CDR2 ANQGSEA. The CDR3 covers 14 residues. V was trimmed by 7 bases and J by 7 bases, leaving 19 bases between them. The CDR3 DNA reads TGCAGCGCGGAGGAGGCGACGGTCGGTGAAAAACTGTTTTTT. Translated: CSAEEATVGEKLFF.

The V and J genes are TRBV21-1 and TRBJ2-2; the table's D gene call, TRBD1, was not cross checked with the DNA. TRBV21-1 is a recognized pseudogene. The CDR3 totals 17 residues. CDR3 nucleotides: TGTGCCAGCAGCAAAGAGACAGCTACTGCGAACACCGGGGAGCTGTTTTTT. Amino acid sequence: CASSKETATANTGELFF.

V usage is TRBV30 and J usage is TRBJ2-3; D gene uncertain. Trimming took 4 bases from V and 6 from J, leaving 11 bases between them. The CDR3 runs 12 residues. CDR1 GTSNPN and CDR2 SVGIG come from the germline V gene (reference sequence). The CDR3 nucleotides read TGTGCCTGGAAGCGCCCCGGGGATACGCAGTATTTT. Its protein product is CAWKRPGDTQYF.

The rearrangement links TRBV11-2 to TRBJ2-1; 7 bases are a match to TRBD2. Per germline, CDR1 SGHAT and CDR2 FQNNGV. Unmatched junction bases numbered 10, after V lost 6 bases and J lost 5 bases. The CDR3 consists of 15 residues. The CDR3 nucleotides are TGTGCCAGCAGGGCCCGCGCGGGAGTAGACAATGAGCAGTTCTTC. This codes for CASRARAGVDNEQFF.

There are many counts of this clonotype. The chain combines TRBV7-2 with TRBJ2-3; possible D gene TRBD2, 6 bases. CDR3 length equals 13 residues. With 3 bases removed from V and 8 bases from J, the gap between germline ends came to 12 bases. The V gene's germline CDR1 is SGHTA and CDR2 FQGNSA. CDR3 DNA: TGTGCCAGCAGCTTGGGGGAGGTTTCTACGCAGTATTTT. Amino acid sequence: CASSLGEVSTQYF.

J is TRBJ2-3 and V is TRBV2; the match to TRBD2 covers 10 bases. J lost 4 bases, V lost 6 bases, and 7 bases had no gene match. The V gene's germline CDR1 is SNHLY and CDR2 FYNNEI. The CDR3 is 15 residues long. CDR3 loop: CASRGRTSGSDTQYF. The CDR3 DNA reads TGTGCCAGCAGAGGTAGGACTAGCGGCTCAGATACGCAGTATTTT.

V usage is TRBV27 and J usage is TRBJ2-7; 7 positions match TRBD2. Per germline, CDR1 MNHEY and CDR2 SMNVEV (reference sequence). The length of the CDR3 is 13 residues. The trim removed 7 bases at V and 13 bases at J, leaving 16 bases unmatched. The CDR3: CASKPRGGATEYF. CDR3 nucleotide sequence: TGTGCCAGCAAACCTAGGGGAGGGGCGACGGAATACTTC.

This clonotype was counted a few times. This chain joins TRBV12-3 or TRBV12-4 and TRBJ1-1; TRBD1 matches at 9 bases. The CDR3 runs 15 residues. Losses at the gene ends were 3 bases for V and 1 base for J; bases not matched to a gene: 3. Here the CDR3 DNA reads TGTGCCAGCAGTTTCGGGGACAGGGAGAACACTGAAGCTTTCTTT. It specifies CASSFGDRENTEAFF.

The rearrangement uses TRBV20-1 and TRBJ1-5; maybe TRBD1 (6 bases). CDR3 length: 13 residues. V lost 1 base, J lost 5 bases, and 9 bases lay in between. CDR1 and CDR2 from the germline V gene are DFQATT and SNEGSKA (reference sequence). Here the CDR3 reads CSARVQGDQPQHF. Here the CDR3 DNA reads TGCAGTGCTAGAGTACAGGGTGATCAGCCCCAGCATTTT.

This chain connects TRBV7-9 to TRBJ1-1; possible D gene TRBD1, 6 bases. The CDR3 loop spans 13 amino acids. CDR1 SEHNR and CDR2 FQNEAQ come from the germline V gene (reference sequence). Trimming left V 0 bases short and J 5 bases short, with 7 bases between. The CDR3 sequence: CASSLAGTTEAFF. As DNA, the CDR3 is TGTGCCAGCAGCTTAGCAGGGACAACTGAAGCTTTCTTT.

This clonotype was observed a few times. CDR3 sequence: CASSTQGRRMNTEAFF. CDR3 nucleotides: TGTGCCAGCAGCACCCAGGGACGCAGAATGAACACTGAAGCTTTCTTT. V gene TRBV14 combines with J gene TRBJ1-1; a weak D match, TRBD1 (5 bases). Between the trimmed V and J ends, which lost 5 bases and 0 bases, there was a span of 16 bases. Germline V gene data show CDR1 as SGHDN and CDR2 as FVKESK. The CDR3 consists of 16 residues.

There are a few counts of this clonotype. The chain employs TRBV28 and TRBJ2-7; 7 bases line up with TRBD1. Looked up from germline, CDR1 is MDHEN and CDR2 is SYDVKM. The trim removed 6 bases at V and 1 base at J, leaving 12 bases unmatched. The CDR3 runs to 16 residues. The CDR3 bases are TGTGCCAGCAGGGGCCGGGACAGCCGGAGGTCCTACGAGCAGTACTTC. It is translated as CASRGRDSRRSYEQYF.